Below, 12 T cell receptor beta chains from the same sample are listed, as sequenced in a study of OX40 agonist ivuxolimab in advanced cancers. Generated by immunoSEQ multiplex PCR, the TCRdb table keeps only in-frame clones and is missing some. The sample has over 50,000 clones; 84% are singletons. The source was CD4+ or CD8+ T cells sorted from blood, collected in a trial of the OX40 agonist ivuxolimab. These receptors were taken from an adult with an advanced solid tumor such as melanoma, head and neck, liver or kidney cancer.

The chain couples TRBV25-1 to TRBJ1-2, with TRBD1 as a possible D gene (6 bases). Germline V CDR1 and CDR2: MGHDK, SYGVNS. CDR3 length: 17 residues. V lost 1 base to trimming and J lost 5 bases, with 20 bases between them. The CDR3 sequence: CASSELRSGRGDYGYTF. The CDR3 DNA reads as TGTGCCAGCAGTGAATTGAGATCGGGGAGGGGGGATTATGGCTACACCTTC.

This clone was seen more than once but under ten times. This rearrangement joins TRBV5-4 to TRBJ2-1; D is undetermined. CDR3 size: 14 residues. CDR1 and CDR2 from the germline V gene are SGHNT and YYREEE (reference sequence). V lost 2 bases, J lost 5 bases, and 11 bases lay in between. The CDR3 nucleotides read TGTGCCAGCAGCTTTTTGAGGACGAACAATGAGCAGTTCTTC. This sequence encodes CASSFLRTNNEQFF.

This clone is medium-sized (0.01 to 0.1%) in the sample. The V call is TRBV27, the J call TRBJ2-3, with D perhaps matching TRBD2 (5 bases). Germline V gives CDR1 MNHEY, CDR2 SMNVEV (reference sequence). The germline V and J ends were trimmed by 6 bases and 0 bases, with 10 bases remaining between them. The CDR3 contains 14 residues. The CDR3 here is CASSLERSTDTQYF. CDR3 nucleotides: TGTGCCAGCAGCCTGGAGCGGAGCACAGATACGCAGTATTTT.

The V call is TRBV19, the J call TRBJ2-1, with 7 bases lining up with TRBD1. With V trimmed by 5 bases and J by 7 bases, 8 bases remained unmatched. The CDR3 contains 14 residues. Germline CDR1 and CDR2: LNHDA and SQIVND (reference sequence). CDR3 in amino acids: CASSPNRGRNEQFF. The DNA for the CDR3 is TGTGCCAGTAGTCCAAACAGGGGTCGAAATGAGCAGTTCTTC.

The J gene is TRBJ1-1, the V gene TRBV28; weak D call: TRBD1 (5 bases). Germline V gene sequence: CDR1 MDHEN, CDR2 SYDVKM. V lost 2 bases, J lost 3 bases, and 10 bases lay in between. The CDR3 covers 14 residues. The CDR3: CASSLQGPDTEAFF. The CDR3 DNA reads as TGTGCCAGCAGTTTACAGGGTCCGGACACTGAAGCTTTCTTT.

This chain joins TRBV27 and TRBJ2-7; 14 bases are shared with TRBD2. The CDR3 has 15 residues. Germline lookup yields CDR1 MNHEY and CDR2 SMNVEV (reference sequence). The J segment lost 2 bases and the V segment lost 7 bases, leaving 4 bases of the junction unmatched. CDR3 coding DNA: TGTGCCAGCAAATTGGGACTAGCGGGAGCCTACGAGCAGTACTTC. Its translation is CASKLGLAGAYEQYF.

The CDR3 reads CASSTTGGRLGNTQYF. The DNA of the CDR3 is TGTGCCAGTAGTACGACAGGGGGGAGATTGGGAAATACGCAGTATTTT. The chain links TRBV19 to TRBJ2-3, with TRBD1 identical over 9 bases. V lost 4 bases, J lost 7 bases, and 12 bases stayed unmatched. CDR1 and CDR2 (germline): LNHDA, SQIVND (reference sequence). The CDR3 runs to 16 residues. Filled out from reference TRBV19 and TRBJ2-3, the complete variable domain reads DGGITQSPKYLFRKEGQNVTLSCEQNLNHDAMYWYRQDPGQGLRLIYYSQIVNDFQKGDIAEGYSVSREKKESFPLTVTSAQKNPTAFYLCASSTTGGRLGNTQYFGPGTRLTVL.

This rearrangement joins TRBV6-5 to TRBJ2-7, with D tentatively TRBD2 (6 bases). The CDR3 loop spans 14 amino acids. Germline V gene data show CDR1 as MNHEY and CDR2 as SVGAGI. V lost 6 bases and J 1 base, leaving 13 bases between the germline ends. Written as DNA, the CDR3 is TGTGCCAGCAGCTCGGGGGACCGATCCTACGAGCAGTACTTC. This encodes CASSSGDRSYEQYF.

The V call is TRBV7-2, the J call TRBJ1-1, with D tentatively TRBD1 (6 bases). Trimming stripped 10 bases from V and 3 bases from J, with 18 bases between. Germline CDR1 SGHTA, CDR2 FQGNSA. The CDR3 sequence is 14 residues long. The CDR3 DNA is TGTGCCACATCTCAAGGGGGGGTCCACACTGAAGCTTTCTTT. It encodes CATSQGGVHTEAFF.

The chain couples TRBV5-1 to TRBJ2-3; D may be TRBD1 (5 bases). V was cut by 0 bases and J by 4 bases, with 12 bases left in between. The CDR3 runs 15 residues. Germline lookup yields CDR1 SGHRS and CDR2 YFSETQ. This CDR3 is CASSLGQGLPDTQYF. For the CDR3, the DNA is TGCGCCAGCAGCTTGGGGCAGGGTTTACCAGATACGCAGTATTTT.

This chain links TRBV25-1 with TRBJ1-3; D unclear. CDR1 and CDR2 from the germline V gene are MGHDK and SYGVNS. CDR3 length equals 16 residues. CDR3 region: CATLKSQAFSGNTIYF. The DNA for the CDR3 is TGTGCTACCCTTAAGAGCCAGGCGTTCTCTGGAAACACCATATATTTT.

The CDR3: CASSLSWGRRATMNTEAFF. CDR3 in DNA: TGTGCCAGCAGCTTATCCTGGGGGCGAAGGGCGACCATGAACACTGAAGCTTTCTTT. This rearrangement joins TRBV11-2 to TRBJ1-1; D is possibly TRBD1 (6 bases). The V gene's germline CDR1 is SGHAT and CDR2 FQNNGV. Trimming stripped 2 bases from V and 0 bases from J, with 22 bases between. This CDR3 comprises 19 residues.